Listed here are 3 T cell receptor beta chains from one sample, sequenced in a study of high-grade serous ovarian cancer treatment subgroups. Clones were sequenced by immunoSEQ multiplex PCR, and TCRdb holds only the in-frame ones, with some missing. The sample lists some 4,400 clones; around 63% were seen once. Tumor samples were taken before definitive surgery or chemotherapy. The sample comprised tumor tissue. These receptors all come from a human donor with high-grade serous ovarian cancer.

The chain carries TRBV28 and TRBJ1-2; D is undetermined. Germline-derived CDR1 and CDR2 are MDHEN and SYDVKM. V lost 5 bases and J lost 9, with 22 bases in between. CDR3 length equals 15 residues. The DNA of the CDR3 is TGTGCCAGCAGTCCAAGGCCCCCGGCCGATCGGAGCTACACCTTC. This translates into CASSPRPPADRSYTF.

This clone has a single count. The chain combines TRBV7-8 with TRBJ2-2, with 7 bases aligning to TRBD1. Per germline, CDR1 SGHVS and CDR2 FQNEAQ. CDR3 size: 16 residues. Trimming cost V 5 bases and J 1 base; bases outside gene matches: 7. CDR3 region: CASSPRTGVNTGELFF. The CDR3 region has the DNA TGTGCCAGCAGCCCCAGGACAGGTGTGAACACCGGGGAGCTGTTTTTT.

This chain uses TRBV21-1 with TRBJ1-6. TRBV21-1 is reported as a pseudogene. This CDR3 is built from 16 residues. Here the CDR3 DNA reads TGTGCCAGCACCTCGCCCGTCGGGGGCCATAATTCACCCCTCCACTTT. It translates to CASTSPVGGHNSPLHF.